The 16 T cell receptor beta chains listed next were all sequenced from one sample in a study of cytomegalovirus exposure and HLA in healthy donors. PCR was performed using 60 Vbeta and 13 Jbeta primers. Only in-frame clones appear in the TCRdb table, and some are missing; sequencing was by immunoSEQ multiplex PCR. Its listing shows over 100,000 clones. Sequenced: PBMCs. The receptors come from a man aged 18 to 30 in good health and CMV-seronegative.

This sequence joins TRBV7-2 and TRBJ1-2; D is undetermined. The CDR3 runs to 15 residues. V was cut by 3 bases and J by 8 bases, with 19 bases left in between. Germline loops: CDR1 SGHTA, CDR2 FQGNSA. The CDR3 region has the DNA TGTGCCAGCAGCTTCCAACTCCTAAATACGGGGGGCTACACCTTC. This translates into CASSFQLLNTGGYTF.

The chain employs TRBV9 and TRBJ2-1, with TRBD2 matching 9 bases. The CDR3 extends over 17 amino acids. The ends lost 0 bases at V and 8 bases at J; junction bases unmatched: 12. The germline gives CDR1 SGDLS, CDR2 YYNGEE. This chain's CDR3 is CASSVGNAGGRVDEQFF. As DNA, the CDR3 is TGTGCCAGCAGCGTAGGAAATGCGGGGGGGCGAGTCGATGAGCAGTTCTTC. The full variable domain, rest sourced from reference TRBV9 and TRBJ2-1, is DSGVTQTPKHLITATGQRVTLRCSPRSGDLSVYWYQQSLDQGLQFLIQYYNGEERAKGNILERFSAQQFPDLHSELNLSSLELGDSALYFCASSVGNAGGRVDEQFFGPGTRLTVL.

The chain has TRBV18 and TRBJ1-1; D perhaps matches TRBD1 (6 bases). V lost 4 bases and J 9 bases, leaving 21 bases between the germline ends. The CDR3 is made up of 15 amino acids. Germline values: CDR1 KGHSH, CDR2 LQKENI. The CDR3, as DNA: TGTGCCAGCTCACGCACCGGGACGGCAGGGGTGAAAGCTTTCTTT. This sequence encodes CASSRTGTAGVKAFF.

J is TRBJ1-2 and V is TRBV14; perhaps TRBD1 as D (5 bases). The V gene lost 6 bases and the J gene lost 0 bases, with 17 bases spanning the gap. The CDR3 consists of 16 residues. CDR1 is SGHDN and CDR2 is FVKESK in the germline V gene. CDR3 nucleotide sequence: TGTGCCAGCAGTCTCGAGAAACAGGCTACTAACTATGGCTACACCTTC. Amino acids: CASSLEKQATNYGYTF.

This chain uses TRBV30 with TRBJ1-5; unclear D gene. Germline lookup yields CDR1 GTSNPN and CDR2 SVGIG (reference sequence). Deletions cut 2 bases from V and 4 bases from J, with 12 bases between. The CDR3 has 14 residues. The CDR3 here is CAWSSDWKNQPQHF. The CDR3 DNA is TGTGCCTGGAGTTCTGACTGGAAAAATCAGCCCCAGCATTTT.

To note about this clone: One end of the junction is discordant with germline, which a read error may explain. The chain links TRBV4-3 to TRBJ1-4; D uncertain. Germline-derived CDR1 and CDR2 are LGHNA and YSLEER. The CDR3 consists of 11 residues. For the CDR3, the DNA is TGCGCCAGCAACCAAGGGAGTGGACTGTTTTTT. It encodes CASNQGSGLFF.

Turning to this clone: Other DNA sequences in this sample translate to the same CDR3. The V gene is TRBV18, the J gene TRBJ2-7; TRBD1 might be the D (5 bases). Trimming took 2 bases from V and 5 from J, leaving 10 bases between them. CDR1 and CDR2 (germline): KGHSH, LQKENI. This CDR3 is 13 amino acids long. CDR3 amino acids: CASSPGQGNEQYF. Written as DNA, the CDR3 is TGTGCCAGCTCACCAGGGCAGGGCAACGAGCAGTACTTC.

The J gene is TRBJ2-5, the V gene TRBV7-3, with 10 bases that match TRBD2. This CDR3 has 14 residues. CDR1 is SGHTA, CDR2 FQGTGA, per germline. V shed 6 bases and J 5 bases; nucleotides not matched to a gene: 6. CDR3 nucleotide sequence: TGTGCCAGCAGTTCTAGCGGGGGCGGGGAGACCCAGTACTTC. Translation gives CASSSSGGGETQYF. The full variable domain, in which reference TRBV7-3 and TRBJ2-5 provide the parts outside the CDR3, is GAGVSQTPSNKVTEKGKYVELRCDPISGHTALYWYRQSLGQGPEFLIYFQGTGAADDSGLPNDRFFAVRPEGSVSTLKIQRTERGDSAVYLCASSSSGGGETQYFGPGTRLLVL.

The V gene is TRBV5-6, the J gene TRBJ2-7; D is perhaps TRBD2 (7 bases). The CDR3 runs 15 residues. V was cut by 0 bases and J by 3 bases, with 13 bases left in between. Germline V CDR1 and CDR2: SGHDT, YYEEEE. The DNA for the CDR3 is TGTGCCAGCAGCTTGGGCGGCGGGGGCCACTACGAGCAGTACTTC. It yields the protein CASSLGGGGHYEQYF.

The chain links TRBV27 to TRBJ2-2; D is possibly TRBD2 (5 bases). Between the trimmed V and J ends, which lost 10 bases and 1 base, there was a span of 19 bases. CDR1 is MNHEY, CDR2 SMNVEV, per germline (reference sequence). The CDR3 runs to 16 residues. The CDR3 nucleotides are TGTGCCACCAATAACGTCGGGGTAGAGAACACCGGGGAGCTGTTTTTT. It codes for CATNNVGVENTGELFF.

This rearrangement joins TRBV2 to TRBJ1-5; 7 bases are a match to TRBD1. Germline-derived CDR1 and CDR2 are SNHLY and FYNNEI. The CDR3 sequence is 16 residues long. V was pared by 0 bases and J by 1 base, with 3 bases of the junction left unmatched. CDR3: CASSEAQGGSNQPQHF. The CDR3 coding sequence is TGTGCCAGCAGTGAAGCTCAGGGGGGCAGCAATCAGCCCCAGCATTTT.

V and J are TRBV27 and TRBJ1-1; D unresolved. Trimming took 4 bases from V and 6 from J, leaving 15 bases between them. The CDR3 loop spans 14 amino acids. CDR1 MNHEY and CDR2 SMNVEV come from the germline V gene (reference sequence). The CDR3 here is CASSSRGQVAEAFF. The CDR3 region has the DNA TGTGCCAGCAGTTCCCGGGGTCAGGTAGCTGAAGCTTTCTTT.

The DNA of the CDR3 is TGCGCCAGCAGGGTGACTAGTTCAGAGACCCAGTACTTC. It translates to CASRVTSSETQYF. The chain carries TRBV10-2 and TRBJ2-5; a possible D gene is TRBD2 (6 bases). Trimming removed 6 bases at V and 4 bases at J, with 12 bases between. CDR1 WSHSY and CDR2 SAAADI come from the germline V gene. CDR3 length: 13 amino acids.

The J gene is TRBJ2-1, the V gene TRBV10-3; TRBD2 aligns across 14 bases. V gave up 8 bases and J gave up 0 bases; unmatched junction bases: 24. The CDR3 is made up of 23 amino acids. Germline V CDR1 and CDR2: ENHRY, SYGVKD. The CDR3 loop reads CAIQGIKGTTRTSGGISYNEQFF. CDR3 sequence (DNA): TGTGCCATCCAGGGCATTAAGGGTACCACTAGGACTAGCGGGGGGATCTCCTACAATGAGCAGTTCTTC.

This chain links TRBV5-1 with TRBJ2-5, with no clear D. In germline, CDR1 is SGHRS, CDR2 YFSETQ. The V gene lost 1 base and the J gene lost 1 base, with 11 bases spanning the gap. The length of the CDR3 is 15 residues. The CDR3 bases are TGCGCCAGCAGCTTGTTGGGCAGCCGCCAAGAGACCCAGTACTTC. Amino acid sequence: CASSLLGSRQETQYF.

The rearrangement joins TRBV28 to TRBJ2-6, with D hard to call. Germline lookup yields CDR1 MDHEN and CDR2 SYDVKM. Trimming removed 2 bases at V and 0 bases at J, with 5 bases between. The CDR3 runs 15 residues. DNA of the CDR3: TGTGCCAGCAGTTTAATGGCCTCTGGGGCCAACGTCCTGACTTTC. Protein sequence: CASSLMASGANVLTF.